The 22 T cell receptor beta chains given below trace back to one sample, sequenced in a study of blood T cell repertoires in COVID-19. Clones were read by immunoSEQ multiplex PCR, and TCRdb kept only the in-frame ones, dropping some. The table lists around 310,000 clones, 90% of them singletons. Input material: peripheral blood. The receptors come from a woman aged 40 to 50 with COVID-19, enrolled during active disease.

CDR3 DNA: TGTGCCAGCAGTGCCCTCCCCCGGGACAACCCTAACTATGGCTACACCTTC. This encodes CASSALPRDNPNYGYTF. The chain is built from TRBV27 and TRBJ1-2; D is perhaps TRBD1 (6 bases). V lost 5 bases, J lost 0 bases, and 19 bases lay in between. This CDR3 spans 17 amino acids. Germline loops: CDR1 MNHEY, CDR2 SMNVEV (reference sequence).

In its sample, this clone was seen once. The CDR3 DNA reads TGTGCCAGCAGCCCCCCGCTAGCGGGGGCGGAGGTTGAGCAGTTCTTC. It translates to CASSPPLAGAEVEQFF. The chain recombines TRBV9 with TRBJ2-1; 10 bases line up with TRBD2. The CDR3 contains 16 residues. Germline V gives CDR1 SGDLS, CDR2 YYNGEE. The junction had 13 bases not matched to a gene; V was cut back by 4 bases and J by 9 bases.

This clone appeared a single time. This rearrangement joins TRBV28 to TRBJ1-3, with 8 positions matching TRBD1. The germline CDR1 and CDR2 sequences are MDHEN and SYDVKM. CDR3 length equals 17 residues. Trimming at V came to 1 base and at J to 5 bases, leaving 10 bases not matched to a gene. The CDR3 DNA is TGTGCCAGCAGTTTATTCCAGGGGGCGCCTCCACGAAACACCATATATTTT. Encoded protein: CASSLFQGAPPRNTIYF.

This clone showed up just once. The V and J genes are TRBV5-1 and TRBJ2-5, with TRBD2 as a possible D gene (6 bases). CDR3 length equals 16 residues. Germline V gives CDR1 SGHRS, CDR2 YFSETQ. The V end lost 4 bases, the J end lost 5 bases, and 21 bases lay between the germline ends. The CDR3 spells CASSGRLDVSQETQYF. CDR3 sequence (DNA): TGCGCCAGCAGCGGGCGACTAGATGTTTCACAGGAGACCCAGTACTTC.

CDR3 protein: CATHGRGKDGYTF. The CDR3 DNA follows: TGTGCCACCCACGGCAGGGGGAAGGATGGCTACACCTTC. The chain combines TRBV10-3 with TRBJ1-2; 7 nucleotides align to TRBD1. The CDR3 totals 13 residues. J was trimmed by 6 bases and V by 10 bases; bases with no gene match: 11. Germline V gene lookup returns CDR1 ENHRY and CDR2 SYGVKD.

The chain recombines TRBV30 with TRBJ2-5, with a weak D call TRBD1 (5 bases). The V end was cut by 2 bases, the J end by 3 bases, with 13 bases between. This CDR3 contains 14 residues. Germline V gene data show CDR1 as GTSNPN and CDR2 as SVGIG (reference sequence). The CDR3 reads CAWSTNQGKETQYF. The CDR3, as DNA: TGTGCCTGGAGTACCAATCAGGGTAAAGAGACCCAGTACTTC.

The V and J genes are TRBV9 and TRBJ2-1; TRBD2 matches 7 bases. Germline V gene sequence: CDR1 SGDLS, CDR2 YYNGEE. The junction had 9 bases not matched to a gene; V was cut back by 4 bases and J by 2 bases. This CDR3 is 16 amino acids long. The chain's CDR3 is CASSTPAGAAYNEQFF. DNA of the CDR3: TGTGCCAGCAGCACCCCGGCGGGAGCGGCCTACAATGAGCAGTTCTTC. The full variable domain, in which reference TRBV9 and TRBJ2-1 provide the parts outside the CDR3, is DSGVTQTPKHLITATGQRVTLRCSPRSGDLSVYWYQQSLDQGLQFLIQYYNGEERAKGNILERFSAQQFPDLHSELNLSSLELGDSALYFCASSTPAGAAYNEQFFGPGTRLTVL.

The chain combines TRBV7-8 with TRBJ1-2; D is uncertain. The V end lost 5 bases, the J end lost 7 bases, and 8 bases lay between the germline ends. Germline loops: CDR1 SGHVS, CDR2 FQNEAQ. The CDR3 sequence is 11 residues long. CDR3 DNA sequence: TGTGCCAGCAGCCTGAGTAGTGGCTACACCTTC. Translated, it gives CASSLSSGYTF.

The chain recombines TRBV27 with TRBJ1-1; D might be TRBD1 (5 bases). Trimming shortened V by 7 bases and J by 10 bases, and 13 bases separated the two germline ends. The CDR3 runs 11 residues. Per germline, CDR1 MNHEY and CDR2 SMNVEV (reference sequence). The chain's CDR3 is CASIKAGVAFF. For the CDR3, the DNA is TGTGCCAGCATCAAGGCGGGGGTAGCTTTCTTT.

The sample holds a few counts of this clone. The chain employs TRBV5-6 and TRBJ1-5, with D hard to call. From germline, CDR1 is SGHDT and CDR2 YYEEEE. The CDR3 is 13 residues long. With 4 bases removed from V and 7 bases from J, the gap between germline ends came to 12 bases. The CDR3 loop reads CASSRGGVQPQHF. The CDR3 DNA reads TGTGCCAGCAGCCGGGGTGGGGTCCAGCCCCAGCATTTT. Variable domain in full (rest from reference TRBV5-6 and TRBJ1-5): DAGVTQSPTHLIKTRGQQVTLRCSPKSGHDTVSWYQQALGQGPQFIFQYYEEEERQRGNFPDRFSGHQFPNYSSELNVNALLLGDSALYLCASSRGGVQPQHFGDGTRLSIL.

This chain links TRBV20-1 with TRBJ1-5; 8 bases are shared with TRBD1. Germline lookup yields CDR1 DFQATT and CDR2 SNEGSKA (reference sequence). The V segment lost 3 bases and the J segment 7 bases; nucleotides outside the gene matches: 14. The CDR3 is 16 residues long. CDR3 amino acids: CSASTSAGGAYQPQHF. The CDR3 coding sequence is TGCAGTGCTAGTACCTCGGCAGGGGGCGCTTACCAGCCCCAGCATTTT.

The chain links TRBV6-5 to TRBJ2-3, with D maybe TRBD1 (6 bases). V was shortened by 6 bases and J by 4 bases, with 11 bases between the two germline ends. The CDR3 runs to 13 residues. Germline V gene data show CDR1 as MNHEY and CDR2 as SVGAGI. The CDR3 bases are TGTGCCAGCAGGAACGCAGGGGCAGATACGCAGTATTTT. This codes for CASRNAGADTQYF.

The chain carries TRBV4-3 and TRBJ2-5; no clear D. CDR1 is LGHNA, CDR2 YSLEER, per germline. CDR3 length: 14 amino acids. Deletions cut 1 base from V and 7 bases from J, with 13 bases between. The CDR3 DNA reads as TGCGCCAGCAGCCAAGGGTCAGCAGGTGGGACCCAGTACTTC. Translating it yields CASSQGSAGGTQYF.

The sample holds many counts of this clone. The chain uses TRBV13 and TRBJ1-1; TRBD1 might be the D (5 bases). Looked up from germline, CDR1 is PRHDT and CDR2 is FYEKMQ (reference sequence). Trimming removed 5 bases from V and 1 base from J, with 11 bases in between. This CDR3 region has 14 residues. The CDR3 coding sequence is TGTGCCAGCAGCCCGGGACTCACGAACACTGAAGCTTTCTTT. Translated: CASSPGLTNTEAFF.

The chain is built from TRBV7-2 and TRBJ1-2, with D maybe TRBD1 (5 bases). Trimming left V 0 bases short and J 8 bases short, with 13 bases between. Germline loops: CDR1 SGHTA, CDR2 FQGNSA. This CDR3 is built from 14 residues. The DNA for the CDR3 is TGTGCCAGCAGCTTAGCGGGACGGAGGGTAGGCTACACCTTC. Protein sequence: CASSLAGRRVGYTF.

The V call is TRBV6-5, the J call TRBJ2-1; D is uncertain. Trimming removed 5 bases from V and 4 bases from J, with 12 bases in between. Germline V lookup: CDR1 MNHEY, CDR2 SVGAGI. The CDR3 is 14 amino acids. In DNA, the CDR3 is TGTGCCAGCAGTCCCCTGGCTAGATACAATGAGCAGTTCTTC. This gives the protein CASSPLARYNEQFF.

The chain uses TRBV19 and TRBJ1-6; D may be TRBD1 (6 bases). The CDR3 has 16 residues. V lost 5 bases, J lost 8 bases, and 19 bases lay in between. CDR1 LNHDA and CDR2 SQIVND come from the germline V gene (reference sequence). The CDR3 protein is CASSVTLGGGDSPLHF. CDR3 nucleotides: TGTGCCAGTAGTGTGACCCTTGGAGGGGGGGATTCACCCCTCCACTTT.

This CDR3 is CASSPLPTGGRETQYF. The CDR3 DNA follows: TGTGCCAGCTCACCATTGCCGACAGGGGGGAGAGAGACCCAGTACTTC. This chain joins TRBV18 and TRBJ2-5, with 9 bases lining up with TRBD1. CDR3 length: 16 residues. The V gene end was trimmed by 2 bases and the J gene end by 4 bases; junction bases not matched to a gene: 8. Germline CDR1 KGHSH, CDR2 LQKENI.

The chain couples TRBV18 to TRBJ2-3, with 8 positions matching TRBD1. V gave up 6 bases and J gave up 2 bases; unmatched junction bases: 4. In germline, CDR1 is KGHSH, CDR2 LQKENI. The CDR3 runs to 14 residues. CDR3 coding DNA: TGTGCCAGCTCCTTGGACAGGGTCACAGATACGCAGTATTTT. Protein sequence: CASSLDRVTDTQYF.

This clone is a singleton in its sample. V usage is TRBV29-1 and J usage is TRBJ2-7; tentative D call: TRBD1 (7 bases). Between the trimmed V and J ends, which lost 6 bases and 4 bases, there was a span of 19 bases. This CDR3 region has 14 residues. The germline V gene has CDR1 SQVTM and CDR2 ANQGSEA. CDR3 nucleotide sequence: TGCAGCGTAGGACCGCGGGCAGGGGGGTACGAGCAGTACTTC. The encoded protein is CSVGPRAGGYEQYF.

The rearrangement uses TRBV20-1 and TRBJ1-5; D is uncertain. The V gene lost 3 bases and the J gene lost 3 bases, with 18 bases spanning the gap. This CDR3 has 16 residues. Germline loops: CDR1 DFQATT, CDR2 SNEGSKA (reference sequence). CDR3 residues: CSASRVGLRDNQPQHF. For the CDR3, the DNA is TGCAGTGCTAGTCGGGTTGGTCTGCGGGACAATCAGCCCCAGCATTTT.

CDR3 DNA sequence: TGTGCCAGCAACCTGGGGCGGGGGGCAGGAGGCTACACCTTC. Residues: CASNLGRGAGGYTF. The chain carries TRBV5-6 and TRBJ1-2, with D perhaps matching TRBD1 (6 bases). The ends were cut back, 6 bases at V and 8 bases at J, with 20 bases in the middle. CDR3 length equals 14 residues. Germline V gene lookup returns CDR1 SGHDT and CDR2 YYEEEE.